The entry below describes one T cell receptor (beta chain). Random hexamers served to reverse transcribe about 0.45 to 1 ug RNA. The authors amplified TCR beta CDR3 across 54 Vbeta and 13 Jbeta using immunoSEQ multiplex PCR. Via MiXCR, TCRdb re-called the immunoSEQ multiplex PCR reads, giving one row per CDR3 protein. The sample has 80,000 or so distinct CDR3 sequences; just under 95% are singletons. This sample is drawn from a study of CD8 T cells in Susac syndrome. TCR beta was sequenced from blood CD8+ and CD4+ T cells. Bulk CD8+ and CD4+ cells came from magnetic negative isolation; CD8+ TEMRA by FACS. The material sequenced was CD8+ T cells from PBMCs. This clonotype originated in a human donor in good health.

CDR3 bases: TGTGCCAGCAGCATGACCGGCCCCAAGGTGGGTGAGCAGTTCTTC. It specifies CASSMTGPKVGEQFF. This chain links TRBV6-5 with TRBJ2-1; D gene uncertain. This CDR3 is 15 amino acids long. Germline V CDR1 and CDR2: MNHEY, SVGAGI. Deletions cut 6 bases from V and 9 bases from J, with 21 bases between.